Below are 31 T cell receptor beta chains sequenced from a single sample in a study of shared clonotypes between healthy human individuals. Clones were sequenced by immunoSEQ multiplex PCR, and TCRdb holds only the in-frame ones, with some missing. The data show roughly 2,300,000 clones, 92% seen once. Material for sequencing was naive CD4+ T cells from PBMCs. Regarding subset: CD45RA+ positively selected. These receptors were obtained from a man aged 18 to 29 in good health. Some clones in this sample may be carry-over from other donors' samples.

The rearrangement links TRBV4-3 to TRBJ2-5, with 10 bases fitting TRBD1. With 1 base clipped from V and 5 bases from J, the junction kept 4 bases outside the gene matches. Germline V gives CDR1 LGHNA, CDR2 YSLEER. This CDR3 comprises 15 residues. The CDR3 DNA reads as TGCGCCAGCAGCCAAGCGACAGGGGGCTGGGAGACCCAGTACTTC. Amino acids: CASSQATGGWETQYF.

The CDR3 sequence: CASSRLAGEGYEQYF. In nucleotides, the CDR3 is TGTGCCAGCAGCCGACTAGCGGGAGAAGGCTACGAGCAGTACTTC. J is TRBJ2-7 and V is TRBV9, with 12 bases matching TRBD2. Germline CDR1 SGDLS, CDR2 YYNGEE. The CDR3 sequence is 15 residues long. V lost 4 bases to trimming and J lost 3 bases; unmatched junction nucleotides: 5.

The V and J genes are TRBV27 and TRBJ2-1; a weak D match, TRBD2 (6 bases). This CDR3 spans 14 amino acids. The germline V and J ends were trimmed by 3 bases and 8 bases, with 14 bases remaining between them. The germline CDR1 and CDR2 sequences are MNHEY and SMNVEV (reference sequence). CDR3 sequence (DNA): TGTGCCAGCAGTTTGAGACTAGGAAGCGATGAGCAGTTCTTC. Amino acid sequence: CASSLRLGSDEQFF.

The V call is TRBV5-1, the J call TRBJ2-2, with D hard to call. The CDR3 sequence is 15 residues long. V lost 0 bases and J lost 1, with 7 bases in between. The germline gives CDR1 SGHRS, CDR2 YFSETQ. In DNA, the CDR3 is TGCGCCAGCAGCTTGGTGGAGTGGAACACCGGGGAGCTGTTTTTT. Its protein product is CASSLVEWNTGELFF.

This chain connects TRBV7-7 to TRBJ2-2, with 13 bases that match TRBD2. The J segment lost 4 bases and the V segment lost 4 bases, leaving 6 bases of the junction unmatched. The germline V gene encodes CDR1 SSHAT and CDR2 FNYEAQ (reference sequence). The CDR3 runs 17 residues. The CDR3: CASSSHRTSGSTGELFF. CDR3 nucleotides: TGTGCCAGCAGCTCACACCGGACTAGCGGGAGCACCGGGGAGCTGTTTTTT. The variable domain in full, completed from reference TRBV7-7 and TRBJ2-2, reads GAGVSQSPRYKVTKRGQDVTLRCDPISSHATLYWYQQALGQGPEFLTYFNYEAQPDKSGLPSDRFSAERPEGSISTLTIQRTEQRDSAMYRCASSSHRTSGSTGELFFGEGSRLTVL.

This clone has just one count. The chain is built from TRBV7-8 and TRBJ2-5; the match to TRBD2 covers 11 bases. Per germline, CDR1 SGHVS and CDR2 FQNEAQ. V lost 2 bases to trimming and J lost 3 bases; unmatched junction nucleotides: 5. The CDR3 extends over 16 amino acids. CDR3 nucleotides: TGTGCCAGCAGCTTACGTAGCGGGAGGGAAGAAGAGACCCAGTACTTC. Translation gives CASSLRSGREEETQYF.

The rearrangement joins TRBV7-9 to TRBJ1-2, with D uncertain. The CDR3 has 18 residues. Between the trimmed V and J ends, which lost 5 bases and 0 bases, there was a span of 22 bases. Germline assignment: CDR1 SEHNR and CDR2 FQNEAQ (reference sequence). The chain's CDR3 is CASSPDMEGMATNYGYTF. The DNA of the CDR3 is TGTGCCAGCAGCCCCGATATGGAGGGAATGGCGACTAACTATGGCTACACCTTC.

The CDR3 coding sequence is TGTGCCAGCAGCGTAGTAGGACAGGGAAGCACAGATACGCAGTATTTT. Encoded protein: CASSVVGQGSTDTQYF. This chain connects TRBV9 to TRBJ2-3, with 8 bases fitting TRBD1. CDR3 size: 16 residues. Trimming at V came to 0 bases and at J to 0 bases, leaving 3 bases not matched to a gene. CDR1 SGDLS and CDR2 YYNGEE come from the germline V gene.

The chain combines TRBV7-6 with TRBJ2-7; TRBD1 matches 9 bases. Losses at the gene ends were 5 bases for V and 4 bases for J; bases not matched to a gene: 9. This CDR3 contains 15 residues. Looked up from germline, CDR1 is SGHVS and CDR2 is FNYEAQ. This CDR3 reads CASSQAGTGPYEQYF. The CDR3 nucleotides are TGTGCCAGCAGCCAGGCCGGGACAGGGCCATACGAGCAGTACTTC.

This chain connects TRBV30 to TRBJ2-2; D gene unclear. The CDR3 has 14 residues. Trimming stripped 4 bases from V and 5 bases from J, with 14 bases between. Per germline, CDR1 GTSNPN and CDR2 SVGIG (reference sequence). Here the CDR3 reads CAWTTLLGTGELFF. The CDR3 coding sequence is TGTGCCTGGACGACACTATTAGGAACCGGGGAGCTGTTTTTT. Combining the CDR3 with reference TRBV30 and TRBJ2-2 gives the whole variable domain SQTIHQWPATLVQPVGSPLSLECTVEGTSNPNLYWYRQAAGRGLQLLFYSVGIGQISSEVPQNLSASRPQDRQFILSSKKLLLSDSGFYLCAWTTLLGTGELFFGEGSRLTVL.

The chain recombines TRBV30 with TRBJ2-7; unclear D gene. Trimming shortened V by 0 bases and J by 5 bases, and 8 bases separated the two germline ends. This CDR3 spans 12 amino acids. Germline assignment: CDR1 GTSNPN and CDR2 SVGIG (reference sequence). This CDR3 reads CAWSVTWDEQYF. CDR3 DNA sequence: TGTGCCTGGAGTGTAACGTGGGACGAGCAGTACTTC.

The chain combines TRBV7-9 with TRBJ1-1; possible D gene TRBD1, 6 bases. CDR3 size: 18 residues. CDR1 and CDR2 (germline): SEHNR, FQNEAQ (reference sequence). V shed 0 bases and J shed 4 bases, with 21 bases lying between them. The CDR3 spells CASSLAGQGTVSGTEAFF. The CDR3 region has the DNA TGTGCCAGCAGCTTAGCGGGACAAGGAACGGTCTCGGGCACTGAAGCTTTCTTT.

This clone was detected only a few times. The V and J genes are TRBV9 and TRBJ1-1; D remains unclear. CDR3 length equals 14 residues. CDR1 and CDR2 from the germline V gene are SGDLS and YYNGEE. Trimming cost V 4 bases and J 0 bases, with 10 bases left between them. The CDR3 DNA is TGTGCCAGCAGCTCAAAACTGATGAACACTGAAGCTTTCTTT. It translates to CASSSKLMNTEAFF.

The chain recombines TRBV5-4 with TRBJ1-2; D is uncertain. CDR1 SGHNT and CDR2 YYREEE come from the germline V gene (reference sequence). Trimming removed 1 base from V and 0 bases from J, with 10 bases in between. The CDR3 loop spans 15 amino acids. CDR3 nucleotide sequence: TGTGCCAGCAGCTTGACGTTGGCGACTAACTATGGCTACACCTTC. Protein: CASSLTLATNYGYTF.

The V and J genes are TRBV10-3 and TRBJ1-1; 7 bases are shared with TRBD1. This CDR3 has 15 amino acids. Trimming removed 6 bases from V and 1 base from J; junction bases left unmatched: 8. Looked up from germline, CDR1 is ENHRY and CDR2 is SYGVKD. CDR3 nucleotide sequence: TGTGCCATCAGACAGGGGTCCAACTCGAACACTGAAGCTTTCTTT. It encodes CAIRQGSNSNTEAFF.

The chain combines TRBV5-4 with TRBJ1-2; 12 positions match TRBD1. J was trimmed by 6 bases and V by 6 bases; bases with no gene match: 12. The CDR3 is 16 amino acids. Germline loops: CDR1 SGHNT, CDR2 YYREEE (reference sequence). The CDR3 protein is CASTSAGTGGADGYTF. The CDR3 DNA reads TGTGCCAGCACCTCGGCCGGGACAGGGGGCGCGGATGGCTACACCTTC.

This rearrangement joins TRBV6-6 to TRBJ2-5; D not resolved. CDR1 is MNHNY and CDR2 is SVGAGI in the germline V gene (reference sequence). CDR3 length: 15 residues. V was cut by 0 bases and J by 4 bases, with 12 bases left in between. This CDR3 is CASSYSVPLPETQYF. CDR3 DNA sequence: TGTGCCAGCAGTTACTCGGTACCCCTTCCAGAGACCCAGTACTTC.

The chain uses TRBV14 and TRBJ1-2; D might be TRBD1 (6 bases). This CDR3 has 16 amino acids. V was trimmed by 4 bases and J by 4 bases, leaving 19 bases between them. From germline, CDR1 is SGHDN and CDR2 FVKESK. The CDR3 loop is CASSPLTGPLFYGYTF. CDR3 coding DNA: TGTGCCAGCAGCCCACTCACAGGGCCCTTATTCTATGGCTACACCTTC. The full variable domain, with the rest looked up from reference TRBV14 and TRBJ1-2, is EAGVTQFPSHSVIEKGQTVTLRCDPISGHDNLYWYRRVMGKEIKFLLHFVKESKQDESGMPNNRFLAERTGGTYSTLKVQPAELEDSGVYFCASSPLTGPLFYGYTFGSGTRLTVV.

The chain employs TRBV30 and TRBJ2-3; perhaps TRBD1 as D (6 bases). This CDR3 comprises 14 residues. V lost 3 bases and J 6 bases, leaving 16 bases between the germline ends. From germline, CDR1 is GTSNPN and CDR2 SVGIG (reference sequence). The CDR3 DNA reads TGTGCCTGGAGGCCGGGACACCCGGGTGATACGCAGTATTTT. The encoded protein is CAWRPGHPGDTQYF.

This clone was observed once. Other nucleotide sequences in the sample specify the same CDR3. The CDR3 bases are TGCGCCAGCAGCTTGGCGGCGGGGGCAGCCAAAAACATTCAGTACTTC. This gives the protein CASSLAAGAAKNIQYF. The chain uses TRBV5-1 and TRBJ2-4, with D possibly TRBD2 on 7 matching bases. Trimming removed 0 bases at V and 0 bases at J, with 10 bases between. The CDR3 has 16 amino acids. The germline gives CDR1 SGHRS, CDR2 YFSETQ.

CDR3 residues: CASSPRQVWVNTEAFF. The CDR3 coding sequence is TGTGCCAGCTCACCAAGGCAGGTGTGGGTGAACACTGAAGCTTTCTTT. The chain links TRBV18 to TRBJ1-1; no firm D call. The germline gives CDR1 KGHSH, CDR2 LQKENI. The CDR3 runs 16 residues. V lost 2 bases and J lost 0, with 13 bases in between.

The genes are TRBV15 and TRBJ2-5, with D possibly being TRBD2 (6 bases). This CDR3 is built from 16 residues. V was trimmed by 3 bases and J by 2 bases, leaving 16 bases between them. Germline CDR1 is LNHNV and CDR2 is YYDKDF (reference sequence). Here the CDR3 reads CATSSLSWREQETQYF. As DNA, the CDR3 is TGTGCCACCAGCAGTTTGAGTTGGAGGGAACAAGAGACCCAGTACTTC.

Notes on this clone: At one end the junction does not follow the germline gene, possibly because of a read error. This chain links TRBV30 with TRBJ2-2, with 7 bases matching TRBD2. CDR1 GTSNPN and CDR2 SVGIG come from the germline V gene (reference sequence). The CDR3 is 15 amino acids. The CDR3 region has the DNA TGTGCCTGGGGTGTTAGCGGGTGGAACACCGGGGAGCTGTTTTTT. Translating gives CAWGVSGWNTGELFF.

Turning to this clone: The same CDR3 is also encoded by other DNA sequences in this sample. This sequence joins TRBV6-5 and TRBJ2-3; D is ambiguous. In germline, CDR1 is MNHEY, CDR2 SVGAGI. Between the trimmed V and J ends, which lost 4 bases and 6 bases, there was a span of 5 bases. The CDR3 is made up of 11 amino acids. The CDR3 loop reads CASSLRDTQYF. The CDR3 coding sequence is TGTGCCAGCAGTTTAAGGGATACGCAGTATTTT.

The chain joins TRBV10-3 to TRBJ2-5, with TRBD2 matching 11 bases. V lost 3 bases to trimming and J lost 5 bases; unmatched junction nucleotides: 2. This CDR3 spans 14 amino acids. Germline V CDR1 and CDR2: ENHRY, SYGVKD. The CDR3 reads CAISELAGVETQYF. Here the CDR3 DNA reads TGTGCCATCAGTGAACTAGCGGGAGTCGAGACCCAGTACTTC.

This sequence joins TRBV7-8 and TRBJ2-3; D unresolved. Trimming shortened V by 5 bases and J by 6 bases, and 9 bases separated the two germline ends. The CDR3 loop spans 12 amino acids. Germline V gene lookup returns CDR1 SGHVS and CDR2 FQNEAQ. CDR3 nucleotide sequence: TGTGCCAGCAGCCCCAACCCGGATACGCAGTATTTT. Translated, it gives CASSPNPDTQYF.

The genes are TRBV21-1 and TRBJ2-4. TRBV21-1 corresponds to a pseudogene. CDR3 length: 16 residues. The CDR3 reads CASSKGLGGLKNIQYF. As DNA, the CDR3 is TGTGCCAGCAGCAAGGGCCTAGGGGGACTCAAAAACATTCAGTACTTC.

In this sample, this clone turned up once. This chain links TRBV20-1 with TRBJ2-1; D is perhaps TRBD2 (5 bases). The CDR3 is made up of 10 amino acids. CDR1 DFQATT and CDR2 SNEGSKA come from the germline V gene (reference sequence). V shed 7 bases and J shed 10 bases, with 11 bases lying between them. CDR3 sequence: CSVDSGEQFF. CDR3 nucleotide sequence: TGCAGTGTTGATTCGGGAGAGCAGTTCTTC.

The table lists this clone with a few counts. This chain connects TRBV11-2 to TRBJ1-2; D is possibly TRBD1 (5 bases). The CDR3 length is 13 residues. The V end was cut by 5 bases, the J end by 8 bases, with 15 bases between. Germline V lookup: CDR1 SGHAT, CDR2 FQNNGV. The CDR3 loop reads CASSPGTGAGYTF. CDR3 DNA sequence: TGTGCCAGCAGCCCCGGGACGGGTGCAGGCTACACCTTC.

The chain has TRBV9 and TRBJ2-3; TRBD2 matches at 10 bases. The J segment lost 5 bases and the V segment lost 1 base, leaving 10 bases of the junction unmatched. Germline V gene data show CDR1 as SGDLS and CDR2 as YYNGEE. The length of the CDR3 is 17 residues. CDR3 nucleotide sequence: TGTGCCAGCAGCGTAACGGGAGCGGGAGGGCCAGGAGATACGCAGTATTTT. Translated: CASSVTGAGGPGDTQYF.

V is TRBV18 and J is TRBJ2-1; possible D gene TRBD1, 5 bases. The germline V and J ends were trimmed by 4 bases and 3 bases, with 13 bases remaining between them. The CDR3 runs to 15 residues. Per the germline V gene, CDR1 is KGHSH and CDR2 is LQKENI. Written as DNA, the CDR3 is TGTGCCAGCTCACAGGGGTTAACCGACTACAATGAGCAGTTCTTC. Residues: CASSQGLTDYNEQFF.